Below, 18 T cell receptor beta chains from the same sample are listed, as sequenced in a study of blood T cells in healthy people across ages. Sample-barcoded 5' priming and a J-beta primer mix drove a second PCR of 7 to 11 cycles. TCRdb fed the 5' RACE reads into MiXCR, producing one record per CDR3 protein. The data contain approximately 1.5 million distinct CDR3 sequences, 35% to 45% of them singletons. Sequenced input: blood. These receptors came from a woman aged 18 to 35 in good health.

Concerning this clonotype itself: This may arise from a read error, as a much more abundant clone is one base away. The chain links TRBV7-9 to TRBJ2-3; D may be TRBD2 (5 bases). The V end was cut by 5 bases, the J end by 4 bases, with 10 bases between. This CDR3 spans 13 amino acids. CDR1 is SEHNR and CDR2 is FQNEAQ in the germline V gene (reference sequence). DNA for the CDR3: TGTGCCAGCAGCCCACTAGTGTCAGATACGCAGTATTTT. It is translated as CASSPLVSDTQYF.

Turning to this clonotype: At one of its ends the junction is not consistent with the germline gene, which may arise from a read error. The chain recombines TRBV20-1 with TRBJ2-3, with unresolved D. Germline V gene sequence: CDR1 DFQATT, CDR2 SNEGSKA (reference sequence). The CDR3 contains 13 residues. CDR3 nucleotide sequence: TGCAGTGCTAGATCCAGCGCGGCAGATACGCGGTATTTT. Amino acids: CSARSSAADTRYF.

In the case of this clonotype: A much larger clone differs by one base, so this may be a read error. The chain links TRBV11-2 to TRBJ2-3, with 12 nucleotides matching TRBD2. CDR1 is SGHAT, CDR2 FQNNGV, per germline. The CDR3 consists of 16 residues. Trimming took 5 bases from V and 2 from J; bases not matched to a gene: 5. CDR3 sequence: CASSPRLAGDTDTQYF. Here the CDR3 DNA reads TGTGCCAGCAGCCCACGACTAGCGGGGGACACAGATACGCAGTATTTT.

V and J are TRBV4-3 and TRBJ2-1; D possibly corresponds to TRBD2 (6 bases). The CDR3 is 17 residues long. Germline V CDR1 and CDR2: LGHNA, YSLEER. V lost 0 bases and J lost 9, with 21 bases in between. The CDR3 spells CASSQDVVGGKGAEQFF. CDR3 bases: TGCGCCAGCAGCCAAGATGTTGTCGGAGGGAAAGGGGCTGAGCAGTTCTTC.

The gene calls are TRBV28 and TRBJ1-1; D is uncertain. Trimming shortened V by 5 bases and J by 5 bases, and 15 bases separated the two germline ends. This CDR3 has 14 residues. Germline CDR1 is MDHEN and CDR2 is SYDVKM. For the CDR3, the DNA is TGTGCCAGCAGTCCTCGGGGTCTCCGGACTGAAGCTTTCTTT. It translates to CASSPRGLRTEAFF.

The rearrangement links TRBV4-3 to TRBJ2-1; a weak D match, TRBD1 (5 bases). Trimming pared 4 bases from V and 10 bases from J, leaving 17 bases between. The CDR3 has 14 amino acids. Germline CDR1 is LGHNA and CDR2 is YSLEER. CDR3: CASSPGLGAREQFF. CDR3 nucleotide sequence: TGCGCCAGCAGCCCTGGGTTAGGGGCCCGCGAGCAGTTCTTC.

This clonotype was detected a few times. This chain connects TRBV27 to TRBJ2-3, with 12 bases lining up with TRBD2. The CDR3 totals 16 residues. The V segment lost 5 bases and the J segment 2 bases; nucleotides outside the gene matches: 5. Germline V CDR1 and CDR2: MNHEY, SMNVEV (reference sequence). CDR3 residues: CASSVLAGGLTDTQYF. Written as DNA, the CDR3 is TGTGCCAGCAGTGTACTAGCGGGAGGACTCACAGATACGCAGTATTTT.

This clonotype was seen a handful of times. The chain has TRBV20-1 and TRBJ2-7, with 13 bases lining up with TRBD2. Trimming took 7 bases from V and 2 from J; bases not matched to a gene: 5. CDR1 and CDR2 (germline): DFQATT, SNEGSKA (reference sequence). The CDR3 covers 14 residues. The CDR3 sequence is CSVPGTSGTYEQYF. Here the CDR3 DNA reads TGCAGTGTTCCCGGGACTAGCGGGACCTACGAGCAGTACTTC.

This sequence joins TRBV4-1 and TRBJ2-7; TRBD1 aligns across 8 bases. The CDR3 contains 17 residues. Germline CDR1 reads MGHRA; CDR2 reads YSYEKL. After removal of 5 bases from V and 3 bases from J, the junction contained 15 bases not matched to a gene. This CDR3 is CASSAGDRNPINYEQYF. CDR3 DNA sequence: TGCGCCAGCAGCGCAGGGGACAGGAATCCGATCAACTACGAGCAGTACTTC.

This clonotype was found once. A much larger clone lies one base from this, so it may be a read error. The chain employs TRBV12-3 or TRBV12-4 and TRBJ2-1, with 7 bases lining up with TRBD1. V shed 6 bases and J 10 bases; nucleotides not matched to a gene: 12. CDR3 length equals 14 residues. This CDR3 reads CASSWTGSSYEQFF. The CDR3 DNA sequence: TGTGCCAGCAGCTGGACAGGAAGCTCCTACGAGCAGTTCTTC.

This clonotype was observed a few times. This chain connects TRBV20-1 to TRBJ2-1; 11 nucleotides agree with TRBD2. There are 17 residues in the CDR3. From germline, CDR1 is DFQATT and CDR2 SNEGSKA (reference sequence). Trimming at V came to 1 base and at J to 2 bases, leaving 7 bases not matched to a gene. The CDR3 coding sequence is TGCAGTGCTAGAGCACTAGCGGGGGATGGCGCCTACAATGAGCAGTTCTTC. Amino acid sequence: CSARALAGDGAYNEQFF.

This chain joins TRBV20-1 and TRBJ1-4; D ambiguous. Germline CDR1 and CDR2: DFQATT and SNEGSKA (reference sequence). With 6 bases removed from V and 7 bases from J, the gap between germline ends came to 18 bases. The CDR3 sequence is 14 residues long. The CDR3 sequence: CSARPGLSGEKLFF. The CDR3 region has the DNA TGCAGTGCCCGGCCTGGGCTTTCTGGTGAAAAACTGTTTTTT.

The chain has TRBV5-5 and TRBJ2-7; D not certain. V dropped 4 bases and J dropped 4 bases, with 15 bases sitting between them. Germline V gene data show CDR1 as SGHKS and CDR2 as YYEKEE (reference sequence). CDR3 length: 14 amino acids. CDR3 loop: CASSVQIGSYEQYF. The CDR3 coding sequence is TGTGCCAGCAGCGTGCAAATAGGCTCATACGAGCAGTACTTC.

CDR3 sequence: CASSYGTSVPLEQYF. CDR3 nucleotides: TGTGCCAGCAGTTACGGTACTAGCGTCCCTCTCGAGCAGTACTTC. The genes are TRBV6-6 and TRBJ2-7, with TRBD2 matching 7 bases. J was trimmed by 6 bases and V by 2 bases; bases with no gene match: 10. The CDR3 extends over 15 amino acids. Germline V gene lookup returns CDR1 MNHNY and CDR2 SVGAGI (reference sequence).

In this sample, this clonotype turned up many times. The gene calls are TRBV29-1 and TRBJ1-1; TRBD1 is a possible D gene (6 bases). Germline assignment: CDR1 SQVTM and CDR2 ANQGSEA. V dropped 1 base and J dropped 4 bases, with 7 bases sitting between them. This CDR3 region has 12 residues. CDR3 DNA: TGCAGCGTTGAAGGAGGGGGCACTGAAGCTTTCTTT. It encodes CSVEGGGTEAFF.

The chain combines TRBV25-1 with TRBJ2-7; 12 bases are shared with TRBD1. The J call may be wrong; the DNA end is better matched by TRBJ2-5. Looked up from germline, CDR1 is MGHDK and CDR2 is SYGVNS. The CDR3 contains 16 residues. CDR3 bases: TGTGCCAGCAGTGATTGGGGGACAGGGGGCGCGGAGACCCAGTACTTC. Protein product: CASSDWGTGGAETQYF.

The genes are TRBV7-2 and TRBJ2-1; weak D call: TRBD2 (5 bases). Trimming pared 2 bases from V and 5 bases from J, leaving 13 bases between. This CDR3 comprises 15 residues. Germline CDR1 reads SGHTA; CDR2 reads FQGNSA. The CDR3 coding sequence is TGTGCCAGCAGCTTAATGACTAACAACCACAATGAGCAGTTCTTC. Amino acids: CASSLMTNNHNEQFF.

CDR3 DNA: TGTGCCAGCAGCCCCAATAGCGGGGGCCAAGAGACCCAGTACTTC. This gives the protein CASSPNSGGQETQYF. This chain links TRBV11-3 with TRBJ2-5; 9 bases match TRBD2. Germline lookup yields CDR1 SGHNT and CDR2 YENEEA. Germline trimming cut 5 bases from V and 1 base from J; bases unmatched to any gene: 5. This CDR3 is built from 15 residues.